This TCR beta chain was sequenced for a study of control samples from healthy donors and cancer patients. Method: immunoSEQ multiplex PCR; TCRdb's copy keeps in-frame clones and lacks some. In the table there are some 120,000 clones, approximately 90% of which are singletons. This CDR3 is built from 14 residues. Trimming took off 5 bases at V and 5 bases at J, with 15 bases between the two ends. CDR1 and CDR2 from the germline V gene are KGHSH and LQKENI. The chain uses TRBV18 and TRBJ1-1, with D maybe TRBD1 (5 bases). The origin of this receptor is a man between 18 and 35 years old in good health. The sample was blood. CDR3 DNA sequence: TGTGCCAGCTCAAACCAGGGCCTGAGGACTGAAGCTTTCTTT. It specifies CASSNQGLRTEAFF.